The source of this T cell receptor beta chain is a study of blood T cells in healthy people across ages. The germline V gene has CDR1 LGHDT and CDR2 YNNKEL (reference sequence). Trimming took 1 base from V and 2 from J, leaving 12 bases between them. CDR3 size: 15 residues. Extraction yielded at least 5 micrograms of total RNA per sample. With a J-beta primer mix and a sample-barcoded 5' primer, a second PCR ran roughly 7 to 11 cycles. Every single cDNA molecule received a tag from a template-switch adaptor with 12 random nucleotides. TCRdb redid the calling of the 5' RACE reads with MiXCR, one entry per CDR3 protein. This table holds about 970,000 distinct CDR3 sequences, 51% found once. General study results and limits: Age advanced and TCR beta diversity per million T cells fell, roughly linearly.

A word on this clonotype: Its antigen is not identified.

The J gene is TRBJ2-7, the V gene TRBV3-1; D is uncertain. This receptor was identified in a woman aged 55-69 years in good health. Input material: blood. The CDR3 DNA reads TGTGCCAGCAGCCAAGTCGCTGGAAACCCCTACGAGCAGTACTTC. This gives the protein CASSQVAGNPYEQYF.